This passage covers 8 T cell receptor beta chains from one sample sequenced in a study of early T cells in non-severe SARS-CoV-2 infection. TCRdb re-analysed the 5' RACE reads in MiXCR, keeping a single row per CDR3 protein. The data show about 56,000 distinct CDR3 sequences, roughly a tenth seen once. The sequencing sample was made of whole blood. The receptors were gathered from an adult who was a healthcare worker with PCR-confirmed SARS-CoV-2 infection or an uninfected control (not recorded which).

This clonotype was counted ten times or more. The chain recombines TRBV5-1 with TRBJ2-7; possibly TRBD1 for D (6 bases). This CDR3 region has 14 residues. The germline V gene has CDR1 SGHRS and CDR2 YFSETQ. The germline V and J ends were trimmed by 4 bases and 3 bases, with 14 bases remaining between them. The CDR3 nucleotides read TGCGCCAGCAGCCCAGGGGACACCAACTACGAGCAGTACTTC. This sequence encodes CASSPGDTNYEQYF. The variable domain in full, with the rest retrieved from reference TRBV5-1 and TRBJ2-7, is KAGVTQTPRYLIKTRGQQVTLSCSPISGHRSVSWYQQTPGQGLQFLFEYFSETQRNKGNFPGRFSGRQFSNSRSEMNVSTLELGDSALYLCASSPGDTNYEQYFGPGTRLTVT.

This clonotype was counted ten times or more. The J gene is TRBJ1-2, the V gene TRBV2; 9 bases agree with TRBD1. Germline V CDR1 and CDR2: SNHLY, FYNNEI. This CDR3 region has 16 residues. V was pared by 8 bases and J by 0 bases, with 10 bases of the junction left unmatched. The DNA of the CDR3 is TGTGCCAGCCCCGCGGCGGGACAGGGCACTAACTATGGCTACACCTTC. Protein sequence: CASPAAGQGTNYGYTF.

The genes are TRBV19 and TRBJ1-5; unclear D gene. Trimming removed 2 bases from V and 2 bases from J, with 7 bases in between. The germline V gene encodes CDR1 LNHDA and CDR2 SQIVND (reference sequence). The CDR3 is 14 amino acids. The CDR3 spells CASSINSGNQPQHF. The CDR3 DNA reads TGTGCCAGTAGTATAAACTCTGGCAATCAGCCCCAGCATTTT.

In DNA, the CDR3 is TGTGCCAGCAGCCAACCTGGTCCGGGGACTGAAGCTTTCTTT. It specifies CASSQPGPGTEAFF. The chain has TRBV3-1 and TRBJ1-1; D unclear. Trimming removed 2 bases from V and 5 bases from J, with 12 bases in between. Germline CDR1 reads LGHDT; CDR2 reads YNNKEL (reference sequence). CDR3 length: 14 residues.

This clonotype was counted ten times or more. The V gene is TRBV20-1, the J gene TRBJ2-4; 7 bases map to TRBD2. The CDR3 runs to 16 residues. J lost 3 bases, V lost 0 bases, and 8 bases had no gene match. CDR1 and CDR2 from the germline V gene are DFQATT and SNEGSKA (reference sequence). In DNA form, the CDR3 reads TGCAGTGCTAGAGATTGGGCGGGAGCGGTCAAAAACATTCAGTACTTC. It codes for CSARDWAGAVKNIQYF.

V usage is TRBV7-2 and J usage is TRBJ2-7; D is unclear. Looked up from germline, CDR1 is SGHTA and CDR2 is FQGNSA. V dropped 4 bases and J dropped 0 bases, with 7 bases sitting between them. This CDR3 has 13 residues. CDR3 amino acids: CASSSQRSYEQYF. The CDR3 region has the DNA TGTGCCAGCAGCTCGCAGCGCTCCTACGAGCAGTACTTC. The full variable domain, completed using reference TRBV7-2 and TRBJ2-7, is GAGVSQSPSNKVTEKGKDVELRCDPISGHTALYWYRQSLGQGLEFLIYFQGNSAPDKSGLPSDRFSAERTGGSVSTLTIQRTQQEDSAVYLCASSSQRSYEQYFGPGTRLTVT.

This clonotype has at least ten counts. DNA for the CDR3: TGTGCCAGCAGCATCCGGACAGGGCGATACGATATCATTCAGTACTTC. This codes for CASSIRTGRYDIIQYF. This chain connects TRBV9 to TRBJ2-4; the match to TRBD1 covers 8 bases. J was trimmed by 9 bases and V by 4 bases; bases with no gene match: 15. The CDR3 is made up of 16 amino acids. CDR1 SGDLS and CDR2 YYNGEE come from the germline V gene.

V and J are TRBV7-2 and TRBJ2-2; perhaps TRBD1 as D (5 bases). The CDR3 extends over 15 amino acids. The V gene's germline CDR1 is SGHTA and CDR2 FQGNSA. Trimming cost V 1 base and J 4 bases, with 10 bases left between them. The CDR3 region has the DNA TGTGCCAGCAGCTTAGTTAGGGGAAGCACCGGGGAGCTGTTTTTT. Its translation is CASSLVRGSTGELFF.